One and the same sample provided the 16 T cell receptor beta chains below, sequenced in a study of blood T cell repertoires in COVID-19. The table came from immunoSEQ multiplex PCR; TCRdb's copy has only in-frame clones and leaves some out. Found here are about 140,000 clones, roughly four fifths of them singletons; the top ten hold 3.5% to 4.5%. Sample: peripheral blood. Receptors were obtained from a woman in her sixties or seventies with acute or convalescent COVID-19.

This chain uses TRBV7-9 with TRBJ2-3; TRBD1 aligns across 8 bases. V trimming: 3 bases; J trimming: 2 bases; junction bases outside the gene matches: 7. Germline V lookup: CDR1 SEHNR, CDR2 FQNEAQ (reference sequence). This CDR3 is built from 16 residues. DNA for the CDR3: TGTGCCAGCAGCTTTTTGGCAGGGGGCCCCACAGATACGCAGTATTTT. Encoded protein: CASSFLAGGPTDTQYF.

The chain employs TRBV11-3 and TRBJ1-4, with D tentatively TRBD1 (6 bases). Trimming removed 5 bases at V and 7 bases at J, with 11 bases between. Germline lookup yields CDR1 SGHNT and CDR2 YENEEA. The CDR3 consists of 13 residues. DNA for the CDR3: TGTGCCAGCAGCGCGCACAGGGTTGAAAAACTGTTTTTT. Translating gives CASSAHRVEKLFF.

V and J are TRBV5-5 and TRBJ2-5; D might be TRBD2 (6 bases). CDR1 is SGHKS, CDR2 YYEKEE, per germline (reference sequence). Trimming shortened V by 0 bases and J by 4 bases, and 19 bases separated the two germline ends. This CDR3 region has 17 residues. CDR3 sequence reads: CASSLGAGGISGETQYF. In nucleotides, the CDR3 is TGTGCCAGCAGCTTGGGTGCGGGCGGGATAAGTGGAGAGACCCAGTACTTC. Complete variable domain (other parts from reference TRBV5-5 and TRBJ2-5): DAGVTQSPTHLIKTRGQQVTLRCSPISGHKSVSWYQQVLGQGPQFIFQYYEKEERGRGNFPDRFSARQFPNYSSELNVNALLLGDSALYLCASSLGAGGISGETQYFGPGTRLLVL.

The chain links TRBV18 to TRBJ1-2; perhaps TRBD1 as D (6 bases). The germline V and J ends were trimmed by 3 bases and 3 bases, with 14 bases remaining between them. CDR1 is KGHSH, CDR2 LQKENI, per germline. This CDR3 contains 15 residues. CDR3 amino acids: CASSPTGPSDYGYTF. The CDR3 DNA reads as TGTGCCAGCTCACCTACAGGGCCAAGCGACTATGGCTACACCTTC. Variable domain in full (rest from reference TRBV18 and TRBJ1-2): NAGVMQNPRHLVRRRGQEARLRCSPMKGHSHVYWYRQLPEEGLKFMVYLQKENIIDESGMPKERFSAEFPKEGPSILRIQQVVRGDSAAYFCASSPTGPSDYGYTFGSGTRLTVV.

The chain combines TRBV7-2 with TRBJ2-3; 11 nucleotides align to TRBD2. J was trimmed by 4 bases and V by 1 base; bases with no gene match: 4. CDR3 length equals 16 residues. CDR1 is SGHTA and CDR2 is FQGNSA in the germline V gene. The CDR3 is CASSLVAGGPADTQYF. The CDR3, as DNA: TGTGCCAGCAGCTTAGTAGCGGGAGGGCCAGCAGATACGCAGTATTTT.

The chain combines TRBV14 with TRBJ2-7; no clear D gene. Germline V lookup: CDR1 SGHDN, CDR2 FVKESK. Trimming took off 1 base at V and 3 bases at J, with 10 bases between the two ends. The CDR3 is 14 residues long. Written as DNA, the CDR3 is TGTGCCAGCAGCCAAGGGTTGCGGAACTACGAGCAGTACTTC. Residues: CASSQGLRNYEQYF.

V usage is TRBV3-1 (or the pseudogene TRBV3-2) and J usage is TRBJ2-1; D possibly corresponds to TRBD1 (6 bases). Germline V gives CDR1 LGHDT, CDR2 YNNKEL (reference sequence). The ends were cut back, 0 bases at V and 6 bases at J, with 6 bases in the middle. The CDR3 runs 13 residues. This chain's CDR3 is CASSQEGGNEQFF. CDR3 nucleotides: TGTGCCAGCAGCCAAGAAGGGGGCAATGAGCAGTTCTTC.

The chain is built from TRBV29-1 and TRBJ1-2; D remains unclear. CDR3 size: 10 residues. CDR1 and CDR2 from the germline V gene are SQVTM and ANQGSEA. The ends were cut back, 5 bases at V and 3 bases at J, with 4 bases in the middle. DNA of the CDR3: TGCAGCGTTCTGTACTATGGCTACACCTTC. Translated: CSVLYYGYTF.

V is TRBV6-1 and J is TRBJ2-3, with 9 bases lining up with TRBD1. CDR1 and CDR2 (germline): MNHNS, SASEGT. CDR3 size: 15 residues. Trimming removed 2 bases from V and 5 bases from J; junction bases left unmatched: 5. Written as DNA, the CDR3 is TGTGCCAGCAGTGAATCCGGGACAGGGTTAGATACGCAGTATTTT. Translation: CASSESGTGLDTQYF.

The V and J genes are TRBV30 and TRBJ2-1; 8 bases are shared with TRBD1. Looked up from germline, CDR1 is GTSNPN and CDR2 is SVGIG (reference sequence). This CDR3 is built from 18 residues. The V segment lost 5 bases and the J segment 7 bases; nucleotides outside the gene matches: 22. Written as DNA, the CDR3 is TGTGCCTGGGCCAAGGGCAGGGGGCTGTCCGGACACGGGAATGAGCAGTTCTTC. Protein: CAWAKGRGLSGHGNEQFF. Combining the CDR3 with reference TRBV30 and TRBJ2-1 gives the whole variable domain SQTIHQWPATLVQPVGSPLSLECTVEGTSNPNLYWYRQAAGRGLQLLFYSVGIGQISSEVPQNLSASRPQDRQFILSSKKLLLSDSGFYLCAWAKGRGLSGHGNEQFFGPGTRLTVL.

The genes are TRBV10-3 and TRBJ1-1; 8 bases fit TRBD1. This CDR3 contains 16 residues. Germline V gene lookup returns CDR1 ENHRY and CDR2 SYGVKD. V was pared by 0 bases and J by 7 bases, with 10 bases of the junction left unmatched. The DNA of the CDR3 is TGTGCCATCAGTGAGTCTAGAACAGGGGGTAGGGGTGAAGCTTTCTTT. Protein sequence: CAISESRTGGRGEAFF.

The chain employs TRBV5-4 and TRBJ2-2; D might be TRBD2 (7 bases). The CDR3 runs 16 residues. Germline CDR1 reads SGHNT; CDR2 reads YYREEE (reference sequence). Trimming took 5 bases from V and 0 from J, leaving 14 bases between them. The CDR3 spells CASREGGPANTGELFF. CDR3 coding DNA: TGTGCCAGCAGGGAGGGGGGGCCGGCGAACACCGGGGAGCTGTTTTTT.

For the CDR3, the DNA is TGTGCCAGCAGCGTGACTAGCGGGGGTTTCGGCACAGATACGCAGTATTTT. Its translation is CASSVTSGGFGTDTQYF. This chain connects TRBV9 to TRBJ2-3, with 12 bases that match TRBD2. Trimming at V came to 2 bases and at J to 1 base, leaving 5 bases not matched to a gene. The CDR3 is 17 amino acids. Looked up from germline, CDR1 is SGDLS and CDR2 is YYNGEE.

The rearrangement uses TRBV21-1 and TRBJ1-4; the table calls TRBD1, which could not be checked here. TRBV21-1 is a recognized pseudogene. The CDR3 sequence is 15 residues long. The CDR3 reads CASSTRQGEEEKLFF. CDR3 in DNA: TGTGCCAGCAGCACACGACAGGGGGAAGAGGAAAAACTGTTTTTT.

This clone occurred a few times. V gene TRBV28 combines with J gene TRBJ2-7, with TRBD1 matching 8 bases. The trim removed 6 bases at V and 2 bases at J, leaving 9 bases unmatched. Germline V gene data show CDR1 as MDHEN and CDR2 as SYDVKM. This CDR3 has 15 amino acids. The CDR3 protein is CASRRGTGEAYEQYF. In nucleotides, the CDR3 is TGTGCCAGCAGGCGAGGGACAGGAGAAGCCTACGAGCAGTACTTC.

The rearrangement joins TRBV24-1 to TRBJ2-6; 8 positions agree with TRBD1. CDR3 length: 18 amino acids. V gave up 4 bases and J gave up 2 bases; unmatched junction bases: 9. The germline V gene has CDR1 KGHDR and CDR2 SFDVKD. This CDR3 is CATSDPQGARTGANVLTF. CDR3 coding DNA: TGTGCCACCAGTGACCCGCAGGGGGCGAGGACTGGGGCCAACGTCCTGACTTTC.